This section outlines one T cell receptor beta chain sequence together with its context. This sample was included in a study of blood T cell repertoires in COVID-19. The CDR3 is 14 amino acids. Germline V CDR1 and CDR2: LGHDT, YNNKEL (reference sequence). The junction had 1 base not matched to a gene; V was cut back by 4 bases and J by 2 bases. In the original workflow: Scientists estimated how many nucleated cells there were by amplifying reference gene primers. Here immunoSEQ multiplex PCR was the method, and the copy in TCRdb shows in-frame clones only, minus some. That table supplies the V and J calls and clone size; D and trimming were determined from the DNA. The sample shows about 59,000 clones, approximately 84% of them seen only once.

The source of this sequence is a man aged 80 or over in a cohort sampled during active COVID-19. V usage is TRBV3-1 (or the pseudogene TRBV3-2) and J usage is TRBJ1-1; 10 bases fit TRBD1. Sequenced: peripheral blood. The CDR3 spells CASSRTGGNTEAFF. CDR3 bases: TGTGCCAGCAGCCGGACAGGGGGTAACACTGAAGCTTTCTTT.